Here is one TCR beta chain with its context. The antigen is not known. The source of the sample is a study of chemoradiotherapy in HPV16-positive cancers. Broader study findings: Candidate HPV-specific clones and E7-related TCR motifs grew in tumor during treatment.

Sequencing was performed with immunoSEQ multiplex PCR; in TCRdb, only in-frame clones are kept and a portion is missing. The sample lists just over 15,000 clones, 60% to 80% occurring once. This CDR3 is built from 14 residues. The germline V and J ends were trimmed by 0 bases and 6 bases, with 12 bases remaining between them. The germline gives CDR1 LGHNA, CDR2 YSLEER. The V call is TRBV4-3, the J call TRBJ2-7; D is ambiguous. This TCR derives from a human donor with HPV-associated anogenital cancer. Sampling was performed from a patient who underwent chemoradiotherapy. CDR3 loop: CASSQDSGAVEQYF. The CDR3, as DNA: TGCGCCAGCAGCCAAGATTCGGGCGCCGTCGAGCAGTACTTC.